This paragraph covers one T cell receptor (beta chain) sequence. Antigen: not known. These data originate in a study of cytomegalovirus exposure and HLA in healthy donors. Overall study: The roughly 670 first-cohort repertoires and the approximately 110 validation repertoires shared the same platform, a later analysis reported. Findings of the study overall: Most TCR sequences proved rare, with some public TCRs found in many donors.

Some clones are missing from TCRdb's copy, which holds only in-frame ones; the method was immunoSEQ multiplex PCR. The data show under 300,000 clones, with around 88% seen just once and over 0.95% held by the top ten. The receptor was derived from a woman younger than 45 in good health and CMV-seropositive. Sequences were obtained from PBMCs.

The CDR3 DNA reads TGTGCCAGCAGCGGCGAGGGGGCCGGCCAAGAGACCCAGTACTTC. Translating it yields CASSGEGAGQETQYF. The chain joins TRBV9 to TRBJ2-5; 7 nucleotides line up with TRBD1. The germline gives CDR1 SGDLS, CDR2 YYNGEE. The CDR3 loop spans 15 amino acids. Trimming took 3 bases from V and 1 from J; bases not matched to a gene: 6.